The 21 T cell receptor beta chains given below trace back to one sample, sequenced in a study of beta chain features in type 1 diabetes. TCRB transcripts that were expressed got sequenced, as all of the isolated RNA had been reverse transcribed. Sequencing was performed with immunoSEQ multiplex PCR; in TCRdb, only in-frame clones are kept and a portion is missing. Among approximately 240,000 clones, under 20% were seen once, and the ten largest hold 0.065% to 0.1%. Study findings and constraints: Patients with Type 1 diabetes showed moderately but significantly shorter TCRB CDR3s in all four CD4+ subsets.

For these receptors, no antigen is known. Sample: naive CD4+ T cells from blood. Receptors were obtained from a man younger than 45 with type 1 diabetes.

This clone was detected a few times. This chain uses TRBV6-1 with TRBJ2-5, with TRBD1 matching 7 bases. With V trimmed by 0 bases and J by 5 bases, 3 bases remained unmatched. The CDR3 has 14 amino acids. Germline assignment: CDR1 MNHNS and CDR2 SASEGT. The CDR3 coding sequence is TGTGCCAGCAGTGAAGCGCAGGGGGAGGAGACCCAGTACTTC. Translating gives CASSEAQGEETQYF.

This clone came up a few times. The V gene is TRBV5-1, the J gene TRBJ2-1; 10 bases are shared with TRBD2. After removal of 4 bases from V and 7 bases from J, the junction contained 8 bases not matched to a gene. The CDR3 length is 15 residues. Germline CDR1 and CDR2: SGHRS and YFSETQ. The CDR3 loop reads CASSPGLADWNEQFF. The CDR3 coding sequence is TGCGCCAGCAGCCCTGGACTAGCGGATTGGAATGAGCAGTTCTTC.

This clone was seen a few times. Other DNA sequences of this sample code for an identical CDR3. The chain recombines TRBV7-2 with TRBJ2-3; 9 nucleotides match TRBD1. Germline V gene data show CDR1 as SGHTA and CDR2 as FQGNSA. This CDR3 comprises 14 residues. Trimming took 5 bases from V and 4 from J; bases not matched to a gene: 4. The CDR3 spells CASSRDRGADTQYF. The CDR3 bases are TGTGCCAGCAGCCGAGACAGGGGGGCAGATACGCAGTATTTT.

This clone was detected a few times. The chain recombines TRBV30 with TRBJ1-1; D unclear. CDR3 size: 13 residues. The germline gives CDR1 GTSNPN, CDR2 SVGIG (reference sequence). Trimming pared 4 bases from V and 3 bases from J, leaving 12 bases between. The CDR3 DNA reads TGTGCCTGGACTAAGGGCATGGACACTGAAGCTTTCTTT. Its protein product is CAWTKGMDTEAFF.

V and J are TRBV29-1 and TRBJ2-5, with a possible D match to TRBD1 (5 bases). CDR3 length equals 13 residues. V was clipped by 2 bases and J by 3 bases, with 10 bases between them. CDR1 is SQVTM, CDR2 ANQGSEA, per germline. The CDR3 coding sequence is TGCAGCGTTGAAAGGGGATTGGAAGAGACCCAGTACTTC. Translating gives CSVERGLEETQYF.

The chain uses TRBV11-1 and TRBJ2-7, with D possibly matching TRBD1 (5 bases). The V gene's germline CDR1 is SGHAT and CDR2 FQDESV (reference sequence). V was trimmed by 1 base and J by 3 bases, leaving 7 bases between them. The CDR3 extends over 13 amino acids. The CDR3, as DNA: TGTGCCAGCAGCTTAGTCACAGGCTACGAGCAGTACTTC. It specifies CASSLVTGYEQYF.

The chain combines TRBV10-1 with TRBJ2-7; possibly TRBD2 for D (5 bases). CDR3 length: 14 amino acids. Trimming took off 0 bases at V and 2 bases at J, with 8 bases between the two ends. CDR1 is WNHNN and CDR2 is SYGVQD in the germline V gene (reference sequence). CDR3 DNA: TGCGCCAGCAGTGAGTCGAATAGCGCCTACGAGCAGTACTTC. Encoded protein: CASSESNSAYEQYF.

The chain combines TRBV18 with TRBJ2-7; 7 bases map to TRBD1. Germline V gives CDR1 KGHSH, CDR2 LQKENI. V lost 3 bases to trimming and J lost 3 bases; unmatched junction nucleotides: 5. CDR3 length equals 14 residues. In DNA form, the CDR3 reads TGTGCCAGCTCACCCGAGACAGGGAACTACGAGCAGTACTTC. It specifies CASSPETGNYEQYF.

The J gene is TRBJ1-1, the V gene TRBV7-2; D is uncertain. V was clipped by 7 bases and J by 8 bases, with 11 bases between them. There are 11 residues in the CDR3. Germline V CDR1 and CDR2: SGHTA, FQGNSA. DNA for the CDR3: TGTGCCAGCAATAATCGCGGGGAAGCTTTCTTT. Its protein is CASNNRGEAFF.

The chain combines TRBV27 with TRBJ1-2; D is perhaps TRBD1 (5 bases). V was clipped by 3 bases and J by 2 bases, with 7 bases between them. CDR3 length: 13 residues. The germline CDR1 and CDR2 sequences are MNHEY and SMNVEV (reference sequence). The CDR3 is CASSFDRNYGYTF. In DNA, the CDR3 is TGTGCCAGCAGTTTCGACAGAAACTATGGCTACACCTTC.

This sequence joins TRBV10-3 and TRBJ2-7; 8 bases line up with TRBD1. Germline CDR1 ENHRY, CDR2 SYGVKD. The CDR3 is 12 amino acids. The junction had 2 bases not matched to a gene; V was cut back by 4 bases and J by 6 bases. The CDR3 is CAISGTGSEQYF. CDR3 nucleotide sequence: TGTGCCATCAGTGGGACAGGGTCCGAGCAGTACTTC.

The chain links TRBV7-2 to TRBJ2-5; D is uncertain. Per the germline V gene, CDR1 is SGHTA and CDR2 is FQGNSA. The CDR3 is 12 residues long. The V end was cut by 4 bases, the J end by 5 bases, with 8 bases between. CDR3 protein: CASSSPWETQYF. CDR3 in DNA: TGTGCCAGCAGCTCCCCATGGGAGACCCAGTACTTC. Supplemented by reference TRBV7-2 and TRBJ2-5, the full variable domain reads GAGVSQSPSNKVTEKGKDVELRCDPISGHTALYWYRQSLGQGLEFLIYFQGNSAPDKSGLPSDRFSAERTGGSVSTLTIQRTQQEDSAVYLCASSSPWETQYFGPGTRLLVL.

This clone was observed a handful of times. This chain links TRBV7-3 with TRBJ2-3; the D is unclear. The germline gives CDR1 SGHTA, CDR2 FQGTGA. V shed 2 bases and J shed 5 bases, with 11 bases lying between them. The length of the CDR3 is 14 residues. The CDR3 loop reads CASSLLAALDTQYF. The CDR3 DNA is TGTGCCAGCAGCTTATTGGCGGCCCTAGATACGCAGTATTTT.

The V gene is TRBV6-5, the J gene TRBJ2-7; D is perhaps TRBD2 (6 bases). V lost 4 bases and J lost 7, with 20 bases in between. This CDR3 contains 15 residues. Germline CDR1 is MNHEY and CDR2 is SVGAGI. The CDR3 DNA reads TGTGCCAGCAGTTTTAACCGGGACTTGGAGGTGGAGCAGTACTTC. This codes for CASSFNRDLEVEQYF.

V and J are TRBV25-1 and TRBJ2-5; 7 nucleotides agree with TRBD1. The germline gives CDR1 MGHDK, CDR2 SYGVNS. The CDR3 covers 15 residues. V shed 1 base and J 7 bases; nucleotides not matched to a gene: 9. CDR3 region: CASSESATGELTQYF. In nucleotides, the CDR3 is TGTGCCAGCAGTGAATCCGCCACAGGGGAGCTGACCCAGTACTTC.

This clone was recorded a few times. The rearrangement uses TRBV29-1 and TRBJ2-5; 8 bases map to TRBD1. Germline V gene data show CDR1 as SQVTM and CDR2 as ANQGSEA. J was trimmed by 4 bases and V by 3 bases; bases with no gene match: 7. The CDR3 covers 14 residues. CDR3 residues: CSVEGRGQRETQYF. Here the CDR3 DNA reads TGCAGCGTTGAGGGCAGGGGGCAACGAGAGACCCAGTACTTC.

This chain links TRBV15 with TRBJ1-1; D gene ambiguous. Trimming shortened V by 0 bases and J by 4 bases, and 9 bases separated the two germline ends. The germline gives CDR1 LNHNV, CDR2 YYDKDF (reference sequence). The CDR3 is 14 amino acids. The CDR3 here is CATSRDMGFTEAFF. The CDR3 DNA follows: TGTGCCACCAGCAGAGATATGGGATTCACTGAAGCTTTCTTT.

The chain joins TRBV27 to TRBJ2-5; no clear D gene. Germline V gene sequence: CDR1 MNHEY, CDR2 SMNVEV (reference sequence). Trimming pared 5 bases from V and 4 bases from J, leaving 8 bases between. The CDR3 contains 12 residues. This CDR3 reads CASSPSLETQYF. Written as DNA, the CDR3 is TGTGCCAGCAGTCCCTCCTTAGAGACCCAGTACTTC.

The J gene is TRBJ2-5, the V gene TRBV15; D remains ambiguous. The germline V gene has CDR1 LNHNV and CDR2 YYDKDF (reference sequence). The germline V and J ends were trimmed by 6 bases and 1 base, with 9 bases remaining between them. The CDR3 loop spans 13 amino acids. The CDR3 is CATRKGPQETQYF. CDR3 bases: TGTGCCACCAGGAAGGGCCCCCAAGAGACCCAGTACTTC.

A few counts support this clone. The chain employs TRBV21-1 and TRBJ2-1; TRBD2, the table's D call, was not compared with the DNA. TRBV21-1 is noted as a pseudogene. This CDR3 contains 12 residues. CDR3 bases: TGTGCCAGCCGCGGCCGCCGCTCTGGGCAGTTCTTC. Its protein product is CASRGRRSGQFF.

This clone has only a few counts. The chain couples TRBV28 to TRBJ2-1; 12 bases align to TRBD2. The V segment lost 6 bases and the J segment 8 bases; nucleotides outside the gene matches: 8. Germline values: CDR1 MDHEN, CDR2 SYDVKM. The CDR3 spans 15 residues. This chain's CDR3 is CASRGWTSGMYEQFF. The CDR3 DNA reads TGTGCCAGCAGAGGTTGGACTAGCGGGATGTATGAGCAGTTCTTC. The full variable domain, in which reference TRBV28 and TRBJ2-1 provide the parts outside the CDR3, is DVKVTQSSRYLVKRTGEKVFLECVQDMDHENMFWYRQDPGLGLRLIYFSYDVKMKEKGDIPEGYSVSREKKERFSLILESASTNQTSMYLCASRGWTSGMYEQFFGPGTRLTVL.